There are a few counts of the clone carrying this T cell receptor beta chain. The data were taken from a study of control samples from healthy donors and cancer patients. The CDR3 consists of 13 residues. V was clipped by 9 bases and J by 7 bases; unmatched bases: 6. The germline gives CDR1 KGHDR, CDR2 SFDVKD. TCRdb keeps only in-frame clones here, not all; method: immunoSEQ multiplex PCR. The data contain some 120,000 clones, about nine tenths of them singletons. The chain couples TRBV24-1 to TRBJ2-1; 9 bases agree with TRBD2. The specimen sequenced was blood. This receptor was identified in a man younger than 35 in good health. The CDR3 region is CATGTSPENEQFF. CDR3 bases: TGTGCCACCGGGACTAGCCCCGAAAATGAGCAGTTCTTC.